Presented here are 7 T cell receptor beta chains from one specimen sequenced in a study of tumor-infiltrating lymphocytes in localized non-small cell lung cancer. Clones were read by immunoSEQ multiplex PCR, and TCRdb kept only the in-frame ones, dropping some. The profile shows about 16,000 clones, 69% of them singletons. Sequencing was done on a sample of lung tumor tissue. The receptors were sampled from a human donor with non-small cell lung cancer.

The CDR3 bases are TGTGCCACCAGCAGAGATCCGGGGGACACAGGGGGCAATCAGCCCCAGCATTTT. Amino acid sequence: CATSRDPGDTGGNQPQHF. J is TRBJ1-5 and V is TRBV15; 7 bases agree with TRBD1. With V trimmed by 0 bases and J by 2 bases, 10 bases remained unmatched. Germline CDR1 is LNHNV and CDR2 is YYDKDF (reference sequence). The CDR3 spans 18 residues.

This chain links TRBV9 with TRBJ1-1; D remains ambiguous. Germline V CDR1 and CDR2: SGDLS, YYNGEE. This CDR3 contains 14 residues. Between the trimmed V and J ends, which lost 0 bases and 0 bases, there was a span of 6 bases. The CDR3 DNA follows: TGTGCCAGCAGCGTAGCCAGCCTGAACACTGAAGCTTTCTTT. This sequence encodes CASSVASLNTEAFF.

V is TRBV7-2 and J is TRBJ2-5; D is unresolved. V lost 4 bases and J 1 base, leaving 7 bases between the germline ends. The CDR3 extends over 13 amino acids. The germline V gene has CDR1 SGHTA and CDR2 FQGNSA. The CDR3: CASSSELQETQYF. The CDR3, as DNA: TGTGCCAGCAGCTCTGAGCTCCAAGAGACCCAGTACTTC.

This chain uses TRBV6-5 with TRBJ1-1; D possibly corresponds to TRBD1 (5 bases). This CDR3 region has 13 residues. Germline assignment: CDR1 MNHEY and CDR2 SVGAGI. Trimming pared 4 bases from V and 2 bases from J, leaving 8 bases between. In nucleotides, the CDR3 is TGTGCCAGCAGTTTGACAGTTAACACTGAAGCTTTCTTT. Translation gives CASSLTVNTEAFF.

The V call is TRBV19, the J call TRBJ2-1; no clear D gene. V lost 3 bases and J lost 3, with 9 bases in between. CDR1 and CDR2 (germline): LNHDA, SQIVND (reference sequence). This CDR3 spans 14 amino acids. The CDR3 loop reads CASSILPSYNEQFF. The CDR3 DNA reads TGTGCCAGTAGTATCCTCCCCAGCTACAATGAGCAGTTCTTC.

The CDR3 region has the DNA TGTGCCAGCAGCTTTGATGGCAGGGCCTACAATGAGCAGTTCTTC. Protein product: CASSFDGRAYNEQFF. The chain is built from TRBV5-5 and TRBJ2-1, with a possible D match to TRBD1 (5 bases). Germline V gives CDR1 SGHKS, CDR2 YYEKEE (reference sequence). The CDR3 length is 15 residues. The V and J ends lost 2 bases and 2 bases respectively, with 11 bases between them.

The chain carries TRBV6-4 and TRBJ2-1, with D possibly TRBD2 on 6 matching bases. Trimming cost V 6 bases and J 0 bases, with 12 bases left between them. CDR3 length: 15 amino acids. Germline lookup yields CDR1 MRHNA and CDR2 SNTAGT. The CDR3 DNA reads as TGTGCCAGCAGGCCACTAGCTAGCTCCTACAATGAGCAGTTCTTC. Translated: CASRPLASSYNEQFF.